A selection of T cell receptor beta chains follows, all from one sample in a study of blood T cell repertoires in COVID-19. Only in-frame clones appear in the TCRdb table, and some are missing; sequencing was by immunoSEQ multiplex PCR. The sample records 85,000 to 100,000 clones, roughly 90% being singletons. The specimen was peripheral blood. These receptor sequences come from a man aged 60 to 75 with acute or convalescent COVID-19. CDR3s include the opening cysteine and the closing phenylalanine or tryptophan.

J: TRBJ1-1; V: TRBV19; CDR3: CASSMKVANTEAFF
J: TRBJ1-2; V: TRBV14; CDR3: CASSPTLGTGYYDGYTF
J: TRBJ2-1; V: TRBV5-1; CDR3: CASISLAGVRNEQFF
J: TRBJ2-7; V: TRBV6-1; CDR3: CASSGSGTANLGGRYEQYF
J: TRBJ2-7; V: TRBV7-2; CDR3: CASSQNGGLGAEQYF
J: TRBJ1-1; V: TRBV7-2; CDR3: CASSLLGLAEAFF
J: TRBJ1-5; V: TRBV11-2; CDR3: CASSLAGSNQPQHF
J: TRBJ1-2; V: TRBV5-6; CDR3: CASSAIRGSTF
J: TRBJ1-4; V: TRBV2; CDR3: CASSGPGPEGEKLFF
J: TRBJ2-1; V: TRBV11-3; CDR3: CASSAYGTGGYNEQFF
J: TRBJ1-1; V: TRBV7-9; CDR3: CASSMHGTANTEAFF
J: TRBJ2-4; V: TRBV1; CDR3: CTSRALASLKADIQYF
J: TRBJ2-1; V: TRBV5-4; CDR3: CASSLYLPGLADNEQFF
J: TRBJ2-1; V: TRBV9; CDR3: CASSEGTSFNEQFF
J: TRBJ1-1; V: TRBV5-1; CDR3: CASSLSPGKAFF
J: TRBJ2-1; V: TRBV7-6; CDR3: CASGLAGGLRPSSYNEQFF
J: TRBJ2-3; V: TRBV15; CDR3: CATSRPGQGTDTQYF
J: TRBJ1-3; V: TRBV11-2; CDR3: CASSEEVATPGNTIYF
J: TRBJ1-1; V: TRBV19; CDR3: CASSANRGLVNTEAFF
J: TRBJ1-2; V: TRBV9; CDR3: CASSVELDRGHGYTF
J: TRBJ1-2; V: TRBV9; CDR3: CASSADTYGYTF
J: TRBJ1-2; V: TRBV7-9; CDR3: CASSLGLAYGYTF
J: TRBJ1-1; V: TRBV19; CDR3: CASISDRGRMNTEAFF
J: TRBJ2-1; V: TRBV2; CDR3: CASGPTTSGGAYNEQFF
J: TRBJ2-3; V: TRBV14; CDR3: CASSSSGSNTDTQYF
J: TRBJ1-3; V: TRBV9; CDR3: CASSVAGTDSGNTIYF
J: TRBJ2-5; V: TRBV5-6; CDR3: CASSPWRGGETQYF
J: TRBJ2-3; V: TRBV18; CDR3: CASSPLSSPGADTQYF
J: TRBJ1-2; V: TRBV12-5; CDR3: CASGWGQGLGYTF
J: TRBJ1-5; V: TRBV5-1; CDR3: CASSQGTGVTNQPQHF
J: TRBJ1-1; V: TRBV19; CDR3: CASSRNRAMDTEAFF
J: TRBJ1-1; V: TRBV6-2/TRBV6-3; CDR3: CASSTEFEAFF
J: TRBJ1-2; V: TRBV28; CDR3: CASSLGQVNGYTF
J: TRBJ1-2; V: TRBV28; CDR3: CASTLPTAGSYGYTF
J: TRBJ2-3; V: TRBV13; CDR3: CASSLYSRTSGRASTDTQYF
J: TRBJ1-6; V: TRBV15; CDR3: CATSRGQDNSPLHF
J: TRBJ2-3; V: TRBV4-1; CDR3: CASSRLYGSAIDTQYF
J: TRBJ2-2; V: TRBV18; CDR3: CASTNTGPANTGELFF
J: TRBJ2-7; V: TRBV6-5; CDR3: CASRPRPAGAYEQYF
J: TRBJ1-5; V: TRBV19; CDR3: CASSISKSLNQPQHF
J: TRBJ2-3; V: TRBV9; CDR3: CASSPYGTYTDTQYF
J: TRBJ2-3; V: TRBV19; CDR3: CASSINRVTDTQYF
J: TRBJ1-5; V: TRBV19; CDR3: CASSVSTLEQPQHF
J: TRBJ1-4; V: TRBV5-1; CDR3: CASSLGGGKEKLFF
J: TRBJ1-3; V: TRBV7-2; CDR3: CASSPRGGSGNTIYF
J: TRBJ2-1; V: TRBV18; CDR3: CASSPRTSGGNEQFF
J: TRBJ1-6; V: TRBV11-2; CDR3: CASSFNRGPLPLHF
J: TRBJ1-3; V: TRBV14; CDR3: CASSPRVSGNTIYF
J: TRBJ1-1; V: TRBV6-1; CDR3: CASSERTANTEAFF
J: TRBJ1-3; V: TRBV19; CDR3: CASKAGTHSGNTIYF